The present TCR beta chain was sequenced within a study of T-cell reconstitution after alpha-beta-depleted transplantation in children. This clonotype was counted ten times or more. Its antigen is currently unknown. Overall study results and limits: The study reportedly traced alpha-beta T cells about two months after transplant to several hundred expanded graft clones. After transplant, high TCRbeta diversity at day 60 in some patients arose from surviving recipient T cells and thymic progenitors. At one year after transplant, newly produced T cells mostly accounted for T-cell counts and diversity.

Library preparation (for TCRbeta) was performed with unique molecular identifiers. TCRdb called the PCR reads again in MiXCR, with one record for every CDR3 protein. The table lists roughly 100,000 distinct CDR3 sequences, 6% to 9% of them singletons. V was clipped by 2 bases and J by 3 bases; unmatched bases: 2. CDR1 is SNHLY and CDR2 is FYNNEI in the germline V gene. CDR3 size: 16 residues. The TCR comes from a boy aged 2-15 years with acute lymphoblastic leukemia, due to receive a stem cell transplant. The J gene is TRBJ2-1, the V gene TRBV2; 12 bases are shared with TRBD2. Sequencing used PBMCs, obtained before TCRalphabeta/CD19-depleted stem cell transplant. The CDR3 is CASSETSGGNYNEQFF. The CDR3 bases are TGTGCCAGCAGTGAAACTAGCGGGGGGAACTACAATGAGCAGTTCTTC.